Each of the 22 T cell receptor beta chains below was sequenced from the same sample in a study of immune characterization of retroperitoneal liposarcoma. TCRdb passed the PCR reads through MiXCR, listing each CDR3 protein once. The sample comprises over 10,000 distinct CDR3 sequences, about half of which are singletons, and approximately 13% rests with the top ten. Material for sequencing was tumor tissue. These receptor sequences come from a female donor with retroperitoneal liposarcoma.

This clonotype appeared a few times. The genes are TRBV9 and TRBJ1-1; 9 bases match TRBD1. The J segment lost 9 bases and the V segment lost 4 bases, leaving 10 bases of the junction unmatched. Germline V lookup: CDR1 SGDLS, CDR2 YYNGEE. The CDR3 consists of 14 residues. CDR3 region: CASSTRDRETKAFF. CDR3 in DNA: TGTGCCAGCAGCACCCGGGACAGGGAAACAAAAGCTTTCTTT.

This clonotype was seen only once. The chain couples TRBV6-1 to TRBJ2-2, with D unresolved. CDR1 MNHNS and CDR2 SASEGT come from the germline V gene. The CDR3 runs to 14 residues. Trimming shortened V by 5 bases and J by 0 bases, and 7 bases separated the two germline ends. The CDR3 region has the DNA TGTGCCAGCAGTTACAACGCGAACACCGGGGAGCTGTTTTTT. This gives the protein CASSYNANTGELFF.

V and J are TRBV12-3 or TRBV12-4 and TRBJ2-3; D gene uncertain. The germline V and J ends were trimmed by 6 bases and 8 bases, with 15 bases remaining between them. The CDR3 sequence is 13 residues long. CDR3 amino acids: CASSRSGRGTQYF. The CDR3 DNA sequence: TGTGCCAGCAGCCGAAGTGGTAGAGGTACGCAGTATTTT.

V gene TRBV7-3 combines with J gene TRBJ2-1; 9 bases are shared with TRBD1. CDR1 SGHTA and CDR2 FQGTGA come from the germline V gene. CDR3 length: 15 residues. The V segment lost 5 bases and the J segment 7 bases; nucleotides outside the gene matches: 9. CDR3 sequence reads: CASSPGTGLVNEQFF. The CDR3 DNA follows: TGTGCCAGCAGCCCCGGGACAGGGTTGGTAAATGAGCAGTTCTTC.

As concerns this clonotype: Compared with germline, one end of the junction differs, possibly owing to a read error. The CDR3: CASSPRDAQEFF. The CDR3, as DNA: TGTGCCAGCAGTCCTCGGGACGCCCAGGAGTTCTTC. The chain joins TRBV6-1 to TRBJ2-5; D possibly uses TRBD1 or TRBD2 (5 bases each). The germline V gene encodes CDR1 MNHNS and CDR2 SASEGT. The CDR3 contains 12 residues.

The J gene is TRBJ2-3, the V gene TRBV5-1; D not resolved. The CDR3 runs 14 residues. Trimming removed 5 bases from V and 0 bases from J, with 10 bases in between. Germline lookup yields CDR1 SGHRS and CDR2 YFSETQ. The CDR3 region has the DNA TGCGCCAGCAGTATCAGGCTTAGCACAGATACGCAGTATTTT. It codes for CASSIRLSTDTQYF. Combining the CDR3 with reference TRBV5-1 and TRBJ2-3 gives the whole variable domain KAGVTQTPRYLIKTRGQQVTLSCSPISGHRSVSWYQQTPGQGLQFLFEYFSETQRNKGNFPGRFSGRQFSNSRSEMNVSTLELGDSALYLCASSIRLSTDTQYFGPGTRLTVL.

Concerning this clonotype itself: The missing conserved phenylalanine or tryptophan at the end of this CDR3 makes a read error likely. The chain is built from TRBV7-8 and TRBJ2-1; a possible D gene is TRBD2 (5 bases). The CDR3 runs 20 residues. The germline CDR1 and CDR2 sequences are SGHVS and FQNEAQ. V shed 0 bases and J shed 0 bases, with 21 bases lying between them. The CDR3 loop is CASSLARPSPHLNSYNEQFL. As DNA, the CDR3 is TGTGCCAGCAGCTTAGCGCGGCCTAGCCCGCACTTGAACTCCTACAATGAGCAGTTCCTC.

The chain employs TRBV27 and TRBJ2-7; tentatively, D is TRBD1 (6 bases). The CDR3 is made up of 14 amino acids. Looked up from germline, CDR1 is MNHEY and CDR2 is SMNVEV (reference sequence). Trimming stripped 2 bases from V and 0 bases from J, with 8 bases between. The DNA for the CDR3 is TGTGCCAGCAGTTTAAGGGACACCTCCTACGAGCAGTACTTC. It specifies CASSLRDTSYEQYF.

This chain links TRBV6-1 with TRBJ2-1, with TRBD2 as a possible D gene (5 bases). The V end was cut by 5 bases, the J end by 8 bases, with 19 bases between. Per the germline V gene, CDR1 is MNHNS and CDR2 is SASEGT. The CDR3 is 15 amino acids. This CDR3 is CASSFFARVGDEQFF. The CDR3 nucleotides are TGTGCCAGCAGTTTCTTCGCGCGGGTCGGCGATGAGCAGTTCTTC.

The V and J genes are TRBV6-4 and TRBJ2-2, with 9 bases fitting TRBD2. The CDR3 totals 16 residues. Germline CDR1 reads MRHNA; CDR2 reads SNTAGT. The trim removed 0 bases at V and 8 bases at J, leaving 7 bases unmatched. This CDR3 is CASSDSAGTSSGELFF. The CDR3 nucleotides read TGTGCCAGCAGTGACTCGGCCGGGACTAGCTCGGGGGAGCTGTTTTTT.

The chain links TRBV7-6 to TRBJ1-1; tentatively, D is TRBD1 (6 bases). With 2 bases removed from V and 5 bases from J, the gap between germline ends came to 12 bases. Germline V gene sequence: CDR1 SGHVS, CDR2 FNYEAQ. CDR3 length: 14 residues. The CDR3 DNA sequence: TGTGCCAGCAGCTTACAAGGGGGGGGGACTGAAGCTTTCTTT. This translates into CASSLQGGGTEAFF.

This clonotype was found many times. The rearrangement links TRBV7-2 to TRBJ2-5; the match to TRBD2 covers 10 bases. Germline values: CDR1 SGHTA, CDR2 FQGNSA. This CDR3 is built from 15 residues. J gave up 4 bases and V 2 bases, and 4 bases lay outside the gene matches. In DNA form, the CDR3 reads TGTGCCAGCAGCTTATACCCTAGCGGGAGAGAGACCCAGTACTTC. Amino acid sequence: CASSLYPSGRETQYF. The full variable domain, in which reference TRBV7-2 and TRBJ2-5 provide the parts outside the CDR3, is GAGVSQSPSNKVTEKGKDVELRCDPISGHTALYWYRQSLGQGLEFLIYFQGNSAPDKSGLPSDRFSAERTGGSVSTLTIQRTQQEDSAVYLCASSLYPSGRETQYFGPGTRLLVL.

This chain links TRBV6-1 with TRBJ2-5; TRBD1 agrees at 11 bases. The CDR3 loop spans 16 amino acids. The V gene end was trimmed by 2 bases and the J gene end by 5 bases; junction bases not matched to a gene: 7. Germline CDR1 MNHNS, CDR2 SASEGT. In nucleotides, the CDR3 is TGTGCCAGCAGTGAAAATTGGGGACAGGGGGGCGAGACCCAGTACTTC. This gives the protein CASSENWGQGGETQYF.

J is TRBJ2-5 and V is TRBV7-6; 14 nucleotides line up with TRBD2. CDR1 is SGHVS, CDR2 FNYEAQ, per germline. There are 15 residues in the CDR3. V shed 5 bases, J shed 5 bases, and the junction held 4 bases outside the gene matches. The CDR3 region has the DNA TGTGCCAGCAGCACCGGGACTAGCGGGAGCGAGACCCAGTACTTC. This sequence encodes CASSTGTSGSETQYF. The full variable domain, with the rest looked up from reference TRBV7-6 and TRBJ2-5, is GAGVSQSPRYKVTKRGQDVALRCDPISGHVSLYWYRQALGQGPEFLTYFNYEAQQDKSGLPNDRFSAERPEGSISTLTIQRTEQRDSAMYRCASSTGTSGSETQYFGPGTRLLVL.

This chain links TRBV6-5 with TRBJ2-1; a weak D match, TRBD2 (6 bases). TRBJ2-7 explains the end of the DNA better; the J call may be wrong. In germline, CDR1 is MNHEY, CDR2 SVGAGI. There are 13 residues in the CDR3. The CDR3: CATRRAARGEQYF. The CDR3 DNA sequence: TGTGCCACCCGGAGGGCAGCCCGAGGGGAGCAGTACTTC.

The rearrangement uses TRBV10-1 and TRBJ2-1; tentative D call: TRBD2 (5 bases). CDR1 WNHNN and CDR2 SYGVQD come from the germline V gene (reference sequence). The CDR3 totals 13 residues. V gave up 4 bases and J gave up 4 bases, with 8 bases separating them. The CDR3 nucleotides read TGCGCCAGCAGTGGGACTCGGTACAATGAGCAGTTCTTC. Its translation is CASSGTRYNEQFF.

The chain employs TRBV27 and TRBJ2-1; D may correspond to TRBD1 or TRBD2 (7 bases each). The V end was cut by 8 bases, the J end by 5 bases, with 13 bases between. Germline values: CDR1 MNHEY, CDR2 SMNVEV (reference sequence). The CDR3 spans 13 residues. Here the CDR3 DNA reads TGTGCCAGCCATGGGAGGGGGCACAATGAGCAGTTCTTC. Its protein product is CASHGRGHNEQFF.

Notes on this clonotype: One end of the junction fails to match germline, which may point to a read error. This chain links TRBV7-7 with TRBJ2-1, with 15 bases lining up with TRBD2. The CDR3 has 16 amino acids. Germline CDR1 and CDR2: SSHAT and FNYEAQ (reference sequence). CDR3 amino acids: CASSFGLAGGRNEQFF. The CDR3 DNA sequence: TGTGCTAGCAGCTTCGGACTAGCGGGAGGGAGAAATGAGCAGTTCTTC.

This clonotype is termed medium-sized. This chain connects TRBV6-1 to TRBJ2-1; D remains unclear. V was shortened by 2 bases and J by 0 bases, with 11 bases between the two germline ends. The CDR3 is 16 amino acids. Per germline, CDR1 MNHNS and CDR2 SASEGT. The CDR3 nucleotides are TGTGCCAGCAGTGAACGGCAGGTTAGCTCCTACAATGAGCAGTTCTTC. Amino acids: CASSERQVSSYNEQFF.

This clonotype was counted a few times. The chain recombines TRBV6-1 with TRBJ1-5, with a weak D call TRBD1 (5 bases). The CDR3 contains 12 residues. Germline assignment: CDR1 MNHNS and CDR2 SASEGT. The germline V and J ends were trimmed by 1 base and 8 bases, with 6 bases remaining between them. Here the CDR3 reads CASSEGGKPQHF. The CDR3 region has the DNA TGTGCCAGCAGTGAAGGGGGCAAGCCCCAGCATTTT.

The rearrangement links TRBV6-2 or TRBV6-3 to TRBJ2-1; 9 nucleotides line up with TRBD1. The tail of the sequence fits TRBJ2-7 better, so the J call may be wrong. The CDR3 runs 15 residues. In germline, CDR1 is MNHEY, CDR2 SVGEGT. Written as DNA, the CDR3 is TGTGCCAGCAGTTTTACAGGGGGCGCCTACAATGAGCAGTACTTC. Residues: CASSFTGGAYNEQYF.

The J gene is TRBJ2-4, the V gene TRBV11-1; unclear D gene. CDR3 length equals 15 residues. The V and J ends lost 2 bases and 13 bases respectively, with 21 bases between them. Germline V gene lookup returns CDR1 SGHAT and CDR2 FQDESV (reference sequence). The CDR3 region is CASSLQGDLRNEQYF. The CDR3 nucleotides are TGTGCCAGCAGCTTACAAGGTGATCTCAGAAATGAGCAGTACTTC.